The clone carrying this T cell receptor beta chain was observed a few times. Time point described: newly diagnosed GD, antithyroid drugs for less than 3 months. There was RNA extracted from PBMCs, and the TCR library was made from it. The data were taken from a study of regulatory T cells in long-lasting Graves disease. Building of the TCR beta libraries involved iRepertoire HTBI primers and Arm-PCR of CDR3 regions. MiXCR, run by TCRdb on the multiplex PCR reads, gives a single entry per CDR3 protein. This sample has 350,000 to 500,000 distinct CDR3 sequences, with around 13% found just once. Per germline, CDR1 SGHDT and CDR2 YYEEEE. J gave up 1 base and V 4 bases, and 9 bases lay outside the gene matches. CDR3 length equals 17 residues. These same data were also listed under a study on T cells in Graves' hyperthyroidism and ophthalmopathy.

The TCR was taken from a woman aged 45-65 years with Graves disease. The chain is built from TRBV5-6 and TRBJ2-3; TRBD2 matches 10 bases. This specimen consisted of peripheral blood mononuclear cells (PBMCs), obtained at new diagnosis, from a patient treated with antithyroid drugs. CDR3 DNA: TGTGCCAGCAGCAAGGGAAGCGGGAGGGCCGGCACAGATACGCAGTATTTT. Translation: CASSKGSGRAGTDTQYF. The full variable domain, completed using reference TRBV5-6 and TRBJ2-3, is DAGVTQSPTHLIKTRGQQVTLRCSPKSGHDTVSWYQQALGQGPQFIFQYYEEEERQRGNFPDRFSGHQFPNYSSELNVNALLLGDSALYLCASSKGSGRAGTDTQYFGPGTRLTVL.